This entry lists 9 T cell receptor beta chains sequenced from one sample in a study of control samples from healthy donors and cancer patients. Profiled with immunoSEQ multiplex PCR; TCRdb holds only in-frame clones, not every one. The table lists roughly 50,000 clones, about 92% of them singletons, with roughly 0.8% in the top ten. Sample: PBMCs. These TCRs come from a man younger than 45 with colorectal cancer.

V gene TRBV12-3 or TRBV12-4 combines with J gene TRBJ1-1, with D hard to call. Trimming took off 6 bases at V and 11 bases at J, with 19 bases between the two ends. This CDR3 comprises 13 residues. CDR3 sequence (DNA): TGTGCCAGCAGACTCGGTCCGTTGGGTGAGGCTTTCTTT. Translated: CASRLGPLGEAFF.

The gene calls are TRBV6-2 or TRBV6-3 and TRBJ2-3; no definite D call. V was cut by 4 bases and J by 2 bases, with 4 bases left in between. Germline V gene data show CDR1 as MNHEY and CDR2 as SVGEGT. The CDR3 sequence is 12 residues long. CDR3 residues: CASSSSTDTQYF. The CDR3 DNA sequence: TGTGCCAGCAGTTCCTCCACAGATACGCAGTATTTT.

The chain recombines TRBV6-5 with TRBJ2-1; perhaps TRBD1 as D (6 bases). The CDR3 sequence is 15 residues long. In germline, CDR1 is MNHEY, CDR2 SVGAGI. The V end lost 6 bases, the J end lost 1 base, and 13 bases lay between the germline ends. CDR3 sequence (DNA): TGTGCCAGCAGCCAATCAGGGGTTTCCTACAATGAGCAGTTCTTC. It yields the protein CASSQSGVSYNEQFF.

V gene TRBV2 combines with J gene TRBJ2-2; D might be TRBD1 (5 bases). Germline CDR1 is SNHLY and CDR2 is FYNNEI. Trimming left V 5 bases short and J 2 bases short, with 9 bases between. This CDR3 is 14 amino acids long. Here the CDR3 DNA reads TGTGCCAGCAGTCCAGGGCCCAACACCGGGGAGCTGTTTTTT. Protein sequence: CASSPGPNTGELFF.

This clone was seen once. The V call is TRBV6-6, the J call TRBJ2-4, with 8 nucleotides matching TRBD1. CDR3 length equals 13 residues. With 6 bases clipped from V and 10 bases from J, the junction kept 8 bases outside the gene matches. In germline, CDR1 is MNHNY, CDR2 SVGAGI (reference sequence). CDR3 residues: CASRSGTGLIQYF. The CDR3, as DNA: TGTGCCAGCAGGTCCGGGACAGGCCTTATTCAGTACTTC.

This chain links TRBV6-2 or TRBV6-3 with TRBJ2-6, with a possible D match to TRBD2 (6 bases). The CDR3 consists of 17 residues. CDR1 is MNHEY, CDR2 SVGEGT, per germline. V shed 5 bases and J shed 2 bases, with 16 bases lying between them. CDR3 sequence reads: CASSTGDFRTGANVLTF. As DNA, the CDR3 is TGTGCCAGCAGTACTGGGGACTTCAGGACTGGGGCCAACGTCCTGACTTTC.

This chain connects TRBV6-2 or TRBV6-3 to TRBJ2-5; D unclear. The CDR3 runs 15 residues. CDR1 is MNHEY and CDR2 is SVGEGT in the germline V gene. V shed 6 bases and J shed 1 base, with 15 bases lying between them. The CDR3 nucleotides read TGTGCCAGCAGCCCCGGGTGGCAGACCCAAGAGACCCAGTACTTC. This codes for CASSPGWQTQETQYF.

The genes are TRBV6-2 or TRBV6-3 and TRBJ1-5; tentative D call: TRBD1 (5 bases). The CDR3 contains 15 residues. V shed 2 bases and J shed 7 bases, with 15 bases lying between them. Germline-derived CDR1 and CDR2 are MNHEY and SVGEGT. The CDR3 spells CASSYPGQSIQPQHF. CDR3 sequence (DNA): TGTGCCAGCAGTTACCCTGGACAATCCATCCAGCCCCAGCATTTT.

The chain uses TRBV27 and TRBJ1-2; unclear D gene. The V end was cut by 6 bases, the J end by 1 base, with 12 bases between. There are 14 residues in the CDR3. CDR1 and CDR2 from the germline V gene are MNHEY and SMNVEV (reference sequence). As DNA, the CDR3 is TGTGCCAGCAGCTCCCAGAGTTATAACTATGGCTACACCTTC. It yields the protein CASSSQSYNYGYTF.